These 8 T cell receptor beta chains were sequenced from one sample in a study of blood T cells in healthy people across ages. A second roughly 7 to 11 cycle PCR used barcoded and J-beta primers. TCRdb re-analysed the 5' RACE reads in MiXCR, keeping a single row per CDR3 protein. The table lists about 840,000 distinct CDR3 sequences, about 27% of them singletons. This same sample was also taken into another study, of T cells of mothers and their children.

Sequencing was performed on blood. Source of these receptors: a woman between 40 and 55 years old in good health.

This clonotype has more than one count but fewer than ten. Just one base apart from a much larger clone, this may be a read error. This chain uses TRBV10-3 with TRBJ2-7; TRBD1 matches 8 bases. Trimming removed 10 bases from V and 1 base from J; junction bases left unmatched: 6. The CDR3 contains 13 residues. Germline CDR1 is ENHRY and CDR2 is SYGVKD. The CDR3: CATGGQGSYEQYF. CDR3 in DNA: TGTGCCACCGGAGGACAGGGTTCCTACGAGCAGTACTTC.

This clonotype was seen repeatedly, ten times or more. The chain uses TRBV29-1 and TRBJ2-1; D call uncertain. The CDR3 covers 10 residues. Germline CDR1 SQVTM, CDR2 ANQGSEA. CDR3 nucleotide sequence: TGCAGTGGGGCCTACAATGAGCAGTTCTTC. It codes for CSGAYNEQFF.

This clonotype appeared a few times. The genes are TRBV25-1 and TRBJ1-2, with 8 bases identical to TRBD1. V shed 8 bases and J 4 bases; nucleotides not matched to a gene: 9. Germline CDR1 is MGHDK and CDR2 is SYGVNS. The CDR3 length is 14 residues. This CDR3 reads CASAQGEGSYGYTF. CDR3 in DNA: TGTGCCAGCGCACAGGGGGAAGGTAGCTATGGCTACACCTTC.

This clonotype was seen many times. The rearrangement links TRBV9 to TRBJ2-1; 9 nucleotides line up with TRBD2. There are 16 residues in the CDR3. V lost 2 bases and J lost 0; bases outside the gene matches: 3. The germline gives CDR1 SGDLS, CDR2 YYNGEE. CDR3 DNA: TGTGCCAGCAGCGTGAGCGGGGGGAGCTCCTACAATGAGCAGTTCTTC. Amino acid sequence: CASSVSGGSSYNEQFF.

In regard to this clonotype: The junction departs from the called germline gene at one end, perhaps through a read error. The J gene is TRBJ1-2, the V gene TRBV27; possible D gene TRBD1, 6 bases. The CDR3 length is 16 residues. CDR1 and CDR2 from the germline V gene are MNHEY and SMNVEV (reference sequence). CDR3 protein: CASSLNRRDNSYSYTF. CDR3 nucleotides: TGTGCCAGCAGTTTAAACCGCCGGGACAACTCCTATAGCTACACCTTC.

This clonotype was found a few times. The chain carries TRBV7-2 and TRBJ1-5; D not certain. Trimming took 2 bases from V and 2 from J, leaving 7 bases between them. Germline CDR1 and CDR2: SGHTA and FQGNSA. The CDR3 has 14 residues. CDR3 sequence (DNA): TGTGCCAGCAGCTTAAATCTTGGCAATCAGCCCCAGCATTTT. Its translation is CASSLNLGNQPQHF.

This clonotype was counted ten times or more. CDR3 sequence reads: CATSTRTVEGLGYTF. DNA for the CDR3: TGTGCCACCAGCACACGGACGGTGGAGGGGCTTGGCTACACCTTC. The chain combines TRBV15 with TRBJ1-2; D perhaps matches TRBD1 (5 bases). Germline assignment: CDR1 LNHNV and CDR2 YYDKDF (reference sequence). Trimming removed 4 bases at V and 7 bases at J, with 19 bases between. The CDR3 runs to 15 residues.

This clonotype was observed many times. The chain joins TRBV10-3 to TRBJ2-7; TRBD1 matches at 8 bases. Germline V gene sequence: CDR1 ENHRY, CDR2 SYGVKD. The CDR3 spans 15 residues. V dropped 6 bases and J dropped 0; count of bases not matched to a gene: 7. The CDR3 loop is CAIRDHGTGSYEQYF. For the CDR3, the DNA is TGTGCCATCAGGGACCACGGGACAGGCTCCTACGAGCAGTACTTC.